One T cell receptor beta chain is described in this entry. Its antigen is not known. One entry per CDR3 protein results from TCRdb running MiXCR on the reads. The repertoire holds 270,000 or so distinct CDR3 sequences, with about 17% as singletons. This sample stems from a study of T cell repertoires in cytomegalovirus infection. In the study overall: Public signatures in TCR beta pointed to CMV infection and matching HLA type. Findings and caveats of the study: The response measured ex vivo was dominated by TCR beta clonotypes (HLA-C-restricted and CMV-specific). Based on cumulative public TCR beta family frequency, carriers of CMV plus the relevant HLA were identified.

The length of the CDR3 is 14 residues. Germline V CDR1 and CDR2: MGHRA, YSYEKL. Between the trimmed V and J ends, which lost 1 base and 7 bases, there was a span of 10 bases. This TCR was sampled from a human donor in good health (CMV status not recorded). Some clones in this sample may be carry-over from other donors' samples. The rearrangement uses TRBV4-1 and TRBJ1-4; D is perhaps TRBD1 (5 bases). The sequenced sample consisted of CD8+ T cells from PBMCs. The CDR3 nucleotides read TGCGCCAGCAGCCAAGGGGGCACGGTTGAAAAACTGTTTTTT. Protein: CASSQGGTVEKLFF.